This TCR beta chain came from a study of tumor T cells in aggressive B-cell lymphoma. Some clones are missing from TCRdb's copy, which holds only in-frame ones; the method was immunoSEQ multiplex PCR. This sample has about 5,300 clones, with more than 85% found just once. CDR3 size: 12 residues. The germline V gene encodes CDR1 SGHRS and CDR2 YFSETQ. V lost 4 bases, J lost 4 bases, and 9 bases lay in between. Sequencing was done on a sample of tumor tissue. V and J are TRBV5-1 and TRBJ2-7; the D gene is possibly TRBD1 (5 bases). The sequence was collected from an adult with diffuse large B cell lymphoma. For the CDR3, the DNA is TGCGCCAGCAGCACGGACAAATACGAGCAGTACTTC. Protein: CASSTDKYEQYF.